This T cell receptor beta chain derives from a study of CD8 T cells in ankylosing spondylitis (dated by TCRdb to about 2017). Turning to the overall study: The study set out to find disease-linked TCR variants by profiling T cell receptor beta repertoires in ankylosing spondylitis patients and healthy donors. Peripheral blood was sampled, and synovial fluid was also collected from ankylosing spondylitis patients. The full study cohort comprised 25 or so ankylosing spondylitis patients and roughly 100 healthy donors.

The CDR3 is made up of 16 amino acids, end residues included. Just CDR3 DNA is preserved here, 48 bases in frame from base 1. CDR1 and CDR2, per the germline V gene (reference sequence), are LNHNV and YYDKDF. Deletion took 3 bases off V and 1 base off J, with a span of 14 bases between the germline ends. This clonotype occurred many times. Its antigen specificity is not known. Since the CDR3 does not end with the conserved phenylalanine or tryptophan, this likely comes from a read error. Instrument on record: Illumina HiSeq 2500. Quantitative 5'-RACE with molecular barcodes was the method used to prepare the TCR beta libraries. Regarding the original processing steps: Disease-linked TCR variants were identified with a new computational method built on a probabilistic model of VDJ rearrangement. TCRdb reprocessed the public reads (quality trimming at Q25 with fastp, clone calling with MiXCR) and kept in-frame beta chains. Rows with one shared CDR3 protein collapse into an entry with the most common genes and DNA. TCRdb's processing, not the authors' own work, is the source of the V and J calls. Within this sample are tens of thousands of distinct CDR3 sequences, with 2% to 3% of them counted one time only. The leading ten clones occupy 7.7% of the sample.

Beyond this particular receptor, the publication reports: In peripheral blood, the disease-linked clones were found at relatively low frequencies and had a CD8+ phenotype. Some motif variants had previously been reported in the synovial fluid and blood of reactive arthritis patients, which suggests shared mechanisms of disease initiation. Blood from ankylosing spondylitis patients appeared to be characterized by a TCR beta motif composed of several highly homologous amino acid variants. The disease-linked clones were reported to be significantly enriched in matched synovial fluid samples from ankylosing spondylitis patients.

The sequence derives from a female donor with ankylosing spondylitis or in good health (not recorded which). Rearrangement joined TRBV15 to TRBJ2-3, with no confident D gene call. Material: blood, either unsorted or a sorted T cell fraction (not recorded which). The CDR3 here reads CATSSVIAVGTDTQYI. The DNA sequence is TGTGCCACCAGCAGTGTAATTGCTGTCGGCACAGATACGCAGTATATT.